This record covers a single T cell receptor beta chain. This clonotype was observed a handful of times. What this receptor recognizes is not known. Within one base of it there is no much larger clone, and no base qualities were kept. V was cut back by 2 bases and J by 8 bases, leaving a gap of 5 bases between them. CDR1 SGHVS and CDR2 FQNEAQ were looked up in the germline V gene. The CDR3 starts with the cysteine, ends with the phenylalanine, and has 11 residues. Solely the CDR3 DNA is kept, with 33 bases framed from the first base. The data derive from a study of T-cell reconstitution after alpha-beta-depleted transplantation in children (dated by TCRdb to between 2015 and 2016). Background for the entire study: Using TCR repertoire profiling, the study followed T-cell immune reconstitution in a quantitative way in children after TCRalphabeta/CD19-depleted allogeneic hematopoietic cell transplantation.

Library generation was performed with PCR. The sequencer was an Illumina HiSeq 2500. Molecular barcoding was employed in the preparation of TCR libraries, with unique molecular identifiers being used to normalize TCRbeta repertoire quantification. TCRdb's own reprocessing of the public reads used fastp at Q25 and MiXCR and kept productive beta chains. Entries are consolidated by CDR3 protein sequence, retaining the most common genes and DNA. This sample gives some 400,000 distinct CDR3 sequences in total; roughly 20% of them show up just once. The top ten hold around 3.9% of the sample. The receptor's source is a human donor who donated a stem cell graft to a child with acute myeloid leukemia. Material: PBMCs from the stem cell graft donor, obtained from the stem cell graft. Here the chain combines TRBV7-8 and TRBJ2-3, with the D gene not clear enough to name. The nucleotide sequence is TGTGCCAGCAGCTTATGGCCTACGCAGTATTTT. Its protein product is CASSLWPTQYF.